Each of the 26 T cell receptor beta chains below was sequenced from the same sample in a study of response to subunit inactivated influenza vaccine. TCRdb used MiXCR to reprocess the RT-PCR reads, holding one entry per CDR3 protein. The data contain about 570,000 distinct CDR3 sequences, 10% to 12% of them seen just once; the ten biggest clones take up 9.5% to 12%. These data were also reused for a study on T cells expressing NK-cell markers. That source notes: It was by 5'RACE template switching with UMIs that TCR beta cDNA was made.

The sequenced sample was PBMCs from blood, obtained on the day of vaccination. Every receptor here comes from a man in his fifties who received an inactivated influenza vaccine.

The CDR3, as DNA: TGTGCCAGCAGTTACCCGGGGGCCTCATCCGAGCAGTACTTC. Its protein is CASSYPGASSEQYF. The chain carries TRBV6-2 or TRBV6-3 and TRBJ2-7; the D gene could be TRBD1 or TRBD2 (6 bases each). The V end lost 2 bases, the J end lost 6 bases, and 14 bases lay between the germline ends. There are 14 residues in the CDR3. Germline-derived CDR1 and CDR2 are MNHEY and SVGEGT.

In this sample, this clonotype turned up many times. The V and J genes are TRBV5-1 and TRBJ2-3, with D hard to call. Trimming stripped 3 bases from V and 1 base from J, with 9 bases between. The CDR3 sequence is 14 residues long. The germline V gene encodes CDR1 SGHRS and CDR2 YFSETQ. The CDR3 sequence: CASSSRERTDTQYF. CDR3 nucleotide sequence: TGCGCCAGCAGCTCAAGGGAACGCACAGATACGCAGTATTTT.

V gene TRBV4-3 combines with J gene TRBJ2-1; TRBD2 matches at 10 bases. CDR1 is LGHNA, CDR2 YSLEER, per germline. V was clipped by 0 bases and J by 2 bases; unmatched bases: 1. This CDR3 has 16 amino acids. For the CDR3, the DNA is TGCGCCAGCAGCCAAGAAAGCGGGAGGGCCTACAATGAGCAGTTCTTC. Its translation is CASSQESGRAYNEQFF.

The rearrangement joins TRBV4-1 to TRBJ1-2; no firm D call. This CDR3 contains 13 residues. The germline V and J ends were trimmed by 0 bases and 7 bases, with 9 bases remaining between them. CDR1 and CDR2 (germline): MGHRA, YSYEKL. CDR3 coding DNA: TGCGCCAGCAGCCAAGATTCCGGACGTGGCTACACCTTC. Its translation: CASSQDSGRGYTF.

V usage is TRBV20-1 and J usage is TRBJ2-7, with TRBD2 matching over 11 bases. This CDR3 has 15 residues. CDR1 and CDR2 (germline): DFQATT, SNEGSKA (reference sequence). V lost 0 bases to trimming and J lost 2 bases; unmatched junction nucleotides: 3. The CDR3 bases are TGCAGTGCTAGAGAGTTAGCGGGGGGGACCTACGAGCAGTACTTC. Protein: CSARELAGGTYEQYF.

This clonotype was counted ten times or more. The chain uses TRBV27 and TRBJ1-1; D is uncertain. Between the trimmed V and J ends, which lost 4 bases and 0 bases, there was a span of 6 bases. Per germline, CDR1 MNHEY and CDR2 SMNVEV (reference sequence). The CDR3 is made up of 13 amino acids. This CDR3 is CASSYLMNTEAFF. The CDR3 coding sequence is TGTGCCAGCAGTTACCTAATGAACACTGAAGCTTTCTTT.

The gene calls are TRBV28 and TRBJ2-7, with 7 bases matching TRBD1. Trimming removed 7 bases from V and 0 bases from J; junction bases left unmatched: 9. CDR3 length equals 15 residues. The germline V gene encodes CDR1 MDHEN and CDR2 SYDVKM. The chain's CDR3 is CASIPKTGSSYEQYF. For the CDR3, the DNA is TGTGCCAGCATACCCAAGACAGGGAGCTCCTACGAGCAGTACTTC.

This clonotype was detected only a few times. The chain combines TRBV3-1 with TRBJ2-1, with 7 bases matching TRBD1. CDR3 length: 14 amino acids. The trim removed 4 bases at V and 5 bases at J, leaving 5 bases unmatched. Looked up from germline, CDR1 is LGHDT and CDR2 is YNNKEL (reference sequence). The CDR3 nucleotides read TGTGCCAGCAGCCGACAGGGAACGAACAATGAGCAGTTCTTC. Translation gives CASSRQGTNNEQFF.

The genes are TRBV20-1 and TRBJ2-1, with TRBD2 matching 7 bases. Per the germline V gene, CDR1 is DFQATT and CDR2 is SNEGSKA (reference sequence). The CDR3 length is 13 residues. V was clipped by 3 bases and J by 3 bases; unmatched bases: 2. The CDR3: CSASGGIYNEQFF. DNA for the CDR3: TGCAGTGCTAGCGGGGGGATCTACAATGAGCAGTTCTTC.

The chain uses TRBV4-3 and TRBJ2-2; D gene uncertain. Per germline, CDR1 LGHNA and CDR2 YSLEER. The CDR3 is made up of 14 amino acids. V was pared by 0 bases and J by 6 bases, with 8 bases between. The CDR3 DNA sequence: TGCGCCAGCAGCCAAGATTATAGGGCCGGGGAGCTGTTTTTT. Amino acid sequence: CASSQDYRAGELFF.

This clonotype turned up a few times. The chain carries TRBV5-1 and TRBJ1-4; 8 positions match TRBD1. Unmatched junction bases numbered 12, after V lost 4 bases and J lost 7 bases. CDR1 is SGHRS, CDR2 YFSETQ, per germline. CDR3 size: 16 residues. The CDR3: CASSISGQGSSEKLFF. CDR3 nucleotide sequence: TGCGCCAGCAGCATTTCCGGACAGGGAAGTTCTGAAAAACTGTTTTTT.

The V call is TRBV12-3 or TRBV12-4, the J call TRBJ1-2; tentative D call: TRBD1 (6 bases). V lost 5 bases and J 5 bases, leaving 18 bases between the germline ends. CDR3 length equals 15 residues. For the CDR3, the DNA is TGTGCCAGCAGTAATCAGTACAGGGTTGAGTATGGCTACACCTTC. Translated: CASSNQYRVEYGYTF.

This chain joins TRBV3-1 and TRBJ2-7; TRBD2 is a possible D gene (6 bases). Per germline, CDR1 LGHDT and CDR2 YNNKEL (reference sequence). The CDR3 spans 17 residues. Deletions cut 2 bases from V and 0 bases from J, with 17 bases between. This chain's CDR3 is CASSQLMGGLTSYEQYF. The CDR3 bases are TGTGCCAGCAGCCAATTAATGGGGGGACTTACCTCCTACGAGCAGTACTTC.

The CDR3 protein is CAISESGITDTQYF. The CDR3 DNA is TGTGCCATCAGTGAGTCGGGAATCACAGATACGCAGTATTTT. The rearrangement links TRBV10-3 to TRBJ2-3; D is unresolved. Germline V gives CDR1 ENHRY, CDR2 SYGVKD. The V end was cut by 0 bases, the J end by 2 bases, with 6 bases between. CDR3 length: 14 amino acids.

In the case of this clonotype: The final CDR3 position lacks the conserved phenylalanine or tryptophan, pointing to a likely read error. The CDR3, as DNA: TGTGCCAGCAGAGAACTAGCGGGAGTCGGTCAGTACATC. It is translated as CASRELAGVGQYI. The chain links TRBV28 to TRBJ2-4, with 11 bases identical to TRBD2. This CDR3 is built from 13 residues. Trimming removed 6 bases from V and 12 bases from J; junction bases left unmatched: 7. The germline V gene has CDR1 MDHEN and CDR2 SYDVKM.

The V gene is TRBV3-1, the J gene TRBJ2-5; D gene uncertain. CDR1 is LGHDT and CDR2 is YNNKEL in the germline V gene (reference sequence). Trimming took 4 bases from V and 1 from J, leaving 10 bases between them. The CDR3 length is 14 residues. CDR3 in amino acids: CASSPAGFQETQYF. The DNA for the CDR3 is TGTGCCAGCAGCCCGGCCGGGTTCCAAGAGACCCAGTACTTC.

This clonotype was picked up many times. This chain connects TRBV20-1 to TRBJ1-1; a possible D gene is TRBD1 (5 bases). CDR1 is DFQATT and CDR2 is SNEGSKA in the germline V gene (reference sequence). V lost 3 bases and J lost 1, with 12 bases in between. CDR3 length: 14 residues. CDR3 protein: CSAREGLPNTEAFF. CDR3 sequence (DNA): TGCAGTGCTAGGGAGGGACTCCCGAACACTGAAGCTTTCTTT.

CDR3 loop: CASGRLAGGYTQYF. CDR3 DNA sequence: TGTGCCAGCGGCCGACTAGCGGGGGGCTATACGCAGTATTTT. The chain is built from TRBV6-1 and TRBJ2-3; TRBD2 aligns across 13 bases. V lost 8 bases and J lost 7; bases outside the gene matches: 6. Germline V gene sequence: CDR1 MNHNS, CDR2 SASEGT. The CDR3 length is 14 residues.

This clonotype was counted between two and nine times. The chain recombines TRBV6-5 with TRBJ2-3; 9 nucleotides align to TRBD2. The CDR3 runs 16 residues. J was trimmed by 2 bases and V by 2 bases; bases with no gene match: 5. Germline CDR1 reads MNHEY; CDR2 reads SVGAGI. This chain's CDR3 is CASSYDAGGTTDTQYF. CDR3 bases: TGTGCCAGCAGTTACGATGCGGGAGGGACCACAGATACGCAGTATTTT.

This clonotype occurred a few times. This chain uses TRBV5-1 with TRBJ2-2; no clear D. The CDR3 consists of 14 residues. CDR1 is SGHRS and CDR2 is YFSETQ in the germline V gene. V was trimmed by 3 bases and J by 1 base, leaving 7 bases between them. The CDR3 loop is CASSSRQNTGELFF. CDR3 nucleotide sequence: TGCGCCAGCAGCTCACGACAGAACACCGGGGAGCTGTTTTTT.

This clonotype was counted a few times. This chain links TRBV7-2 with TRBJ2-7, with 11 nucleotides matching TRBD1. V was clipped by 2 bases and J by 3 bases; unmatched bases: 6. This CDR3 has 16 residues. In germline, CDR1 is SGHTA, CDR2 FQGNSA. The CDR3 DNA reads TGTGCCAGCAGCTTATCGGACAGGGGGCGAATCTACGAGCAGTACTTC. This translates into CASSLSDRGRIYEQYF.

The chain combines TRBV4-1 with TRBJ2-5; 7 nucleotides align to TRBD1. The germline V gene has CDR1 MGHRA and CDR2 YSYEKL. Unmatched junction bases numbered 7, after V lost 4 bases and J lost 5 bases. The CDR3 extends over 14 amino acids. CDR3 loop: CASSPTGVRETQYF. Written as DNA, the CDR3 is TGCGCCAGCAGCCCTACAGGGGTCCGGGAGACCCAGTACTTC.

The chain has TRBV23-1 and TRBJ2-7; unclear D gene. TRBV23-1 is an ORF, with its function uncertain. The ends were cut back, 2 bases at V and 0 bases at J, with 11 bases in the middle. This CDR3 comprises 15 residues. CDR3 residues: CASSQRVGHSYEQYF. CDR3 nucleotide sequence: TGCGCCAGCAGTCAAAGGGTAGGGCACTCCTACGAGCAGTACTTC.

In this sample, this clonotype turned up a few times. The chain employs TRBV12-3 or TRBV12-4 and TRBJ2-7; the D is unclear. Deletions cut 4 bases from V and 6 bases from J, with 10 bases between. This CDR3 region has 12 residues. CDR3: CASSSVPSEQYF. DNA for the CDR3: TGTGCCAGCAGTTCGGTCCCGAGCGAGCAGTACTTC.

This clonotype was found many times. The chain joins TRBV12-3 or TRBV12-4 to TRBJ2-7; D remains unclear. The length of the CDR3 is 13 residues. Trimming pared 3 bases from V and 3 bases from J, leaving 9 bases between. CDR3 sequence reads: CASSLGWGYEQYF. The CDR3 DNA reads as TGTGCCAGCAGTTTGGGTTGGGGCTACGAGCAGTACTTC.

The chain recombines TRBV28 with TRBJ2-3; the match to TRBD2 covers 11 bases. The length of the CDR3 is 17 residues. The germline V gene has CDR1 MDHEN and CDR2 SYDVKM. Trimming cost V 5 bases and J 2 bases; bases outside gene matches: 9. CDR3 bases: TGTGCCAGCAGTCCCGGGACTAGCGGAAGGTACACAGATACGCAGTATTTT. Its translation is CASSPGTSGRYTDTQYF.